These 30 T cell receptor beta chains were all obtained from the same sample, sequenced in a study of metastatic and nonmetastatic thyroid tumors. No patient had received any treatment before thyroid surgery. TCRdb ran MiXCR on the PCR reads. The repertoire holds about 13,000 clones, with roughly 25% as singletons. Sequenced: adjacent normal tissue. All receptors derive from a female donor with papillary thyroid cancer or a benign thyroid nodule (not recorded which). Some clones in this sample may be carry-over from other donors' samples.

This clone is labeled as medium-sized. The chain uses TRBV6-1 and TRBJ1-2; tentative D call: TRBD1 (5 bases). The CDR3 has 14 amino acids. CDR1 is MNHNS, CDR2 SASEGT, per germline. Trimming took 1 base from V and 5 from J, leaving 11 bases between them. The CDR3 here is CASSEEGTGYGYTF. For the CDR3, the DNA is TGTGCCAGCAGTGAAGAAGGGACGGGTTATGGCTACACCTTC.

This clone showed up just a few times. The rearrangement joins TRBV2 to TRBJ2-7; 8 bases are a match to TRBD1. V lost 3 bases and J lost 6; bases outside the gene matches: 10. Looked up from germline, CDR1 is SNHLY and CDR2 is FYNNEI. This CDR3 contains 15 residues. The CDR3: CASSDSVGQGAEQYF. DNA of the CDR3: TGTGCCAGCAGTGATTCCGTAGGACAGGGCGCCGAGCAGTACTTC.

By sample share, this clone is medium-sized. The V gene is TRBV5-1, the J gene TRBJ1-3; TRBD1 is a possible D gene (6 bases). Germline-derived CDR1 and CDR2 are SGHRS and YFSETQ. CDR3 length equals 16 residues. Trimming removed 2 bases from V and 0 bases from J, with 12 bases in between. CDR3 sequence: CASSFGQGFSGNTIYF. CDR3 nucleotide sequence: TGCGCCAGCAGCTTCGGGCAGGGGTTCTCTGGAAACACCATATATTTT.

This clone was seen many times. The rearrangement joins TRBV7-9 to TRBJ1-2; possible D gene TRBD1, 5 bases. The V end was cut by 11 bases, the J end by 0 bases, with 16 bases between. The CDR3 consists of 14 residues. The germline gives CDR1 SEHNR, CDR2 FQNEAQ (reference sequence). The CDR3 nucleotides are TGTGCCCTGGAGCCCAGGGTCGCTAACTATGGCTACACCTTC. Its translation: CALEPRVANYGYTF.

J is TRBJ2-1 and V is TRBV4-1; D may be TRBD1 or TRBD2 (5 bases each). Trimming took 3 bases from V and 9 from J, leaving 24 bases between them. CDR3 length: 17 amino acids. The V gene's germline CDR1 is MGHRA and CDR2 YSYEKL. The CDR3 DNA follows: TGCGCCAGCAGCCACCAACCGGGACCCCTTGGCCCCAGTGAGCAGTTCTTC. This codes for CASSHQPGPLGPSEQFF.

This clone was seen a few times. The V and J genes are TRBV6-5 and TRBJ1-4; 7 nucleotides match TRBD1. After removal of 2 bases from V and 6 bases from J, the junction contained 6 bases not matched to a gene. The CDR3 is made up of 15 amino acids. CDR1 is MNHEY and CDR2 is SVGAGI in the germline V gene. The CDR3 region has the DNA TGTGCCAGCAGTTACACCGACAGGGTCTATGAAAAACTGTTTTTT. This codes for CASSYTDRVYEKLFF.

This chain uses TRBV7-3 with TRBJ2-4; 11 positions match TRBD2. The CDR3 sequence is 16 residues long. V shed 5 bases, J shed 0 bases, and the junction held 3 bases outside the gene matches. Germline loops: CDR1 SGHTA, CDR2 FQGTGA. The CDR3 spells CASSRLAGLAKNIQYF. Written as DNA, the CDR3 is TGTGCCAGCAGCCGACTAGCGGGGTTAGCCAAAAACATTCAGTACTTC.

By proportion, this clone is medium-sized. The chain employs TRBV12-3 or TRBV12-4 and TRBJ2-3; D possibly corresponds to TRBD2 (6 bases). This CDR3 has 15 amino acids. V dropped 6 bases and J dropped 0 bases, with 13 bases sitting between them. CDR3 coding DNA: TGTGCCAGCAGCATACTAGCAGCTAGCACAGATACGCAGTATTTT. Amino acid sequence: CASSILAASTDTQYF.

The chain recombines TRBV27 with TRBJ2-6; D gene ambiguous. This CDR3 is 15 amino acids long. V gave up 5 bases and J gave up 1 base, with 9 bases separating them. In germline, CDR1 is MNHEY, CDR2 SMNVEV (reference sequence). The CDR3 nucleotides are TGTGCCAGCAGTAGAAACCCTTCTGGGGCCAACGTCCTGACTTTC. Protein sequence: CASSRNPSGANVLTF.

In its sample, this clone ranks as medium-sized. The chain recombines TRBV2 with TRBJ1-2, with D possibly TRBD1 on 5 matching bases. Per germline, CDR1 SNHLY and CDR2 FYNNEI. Deletions cut 5 bases from V and 7 bases from J, with 11 bases between. CDR3 length: 12 residues. The chain's CDR3 is CASSRPRGGYTF. The CDR3 DNA sequence: TGTGCCAGCAGTCGGCCGAGGGGTGGCTACACCTTC.

This clone was detected a few times. The rearrangement uses TRBV28 and TRBJ2-3; 8 bases agree with TRBD2. CDR1 and CDR2 from the germline V gene are MDHEN and SYDVKM. CDR3 length: 16 residues. Trimming cost V 4 bases and J 0 bases; bases outside gene matches: 6. The CDR3 spells CASSSTSATSTDTQYF. CDR3 bases: TGTGCCAGCAGTTCGACTAGCGCTACTAGCACAGATACGCAGTATTTT.

This clone is medium-sized in the sample. The chain joins TRBV10-3 to TRBJ2-7; perhaps TRBD2 as D (5 bases). V dropped 10 bases and J dropped 0 bases, with 13 bases sitting between them. Looked up from germline, CDR1 is ENHRY and CDR2 is SYGVKD. There are 13 residues in the CDR3. The DNA of the CDR3 is TGTGCCACCGCAGGACTTCTCTCCTACGAGCAGTACTTC. It yields the protein CATAGLLSYEQYF.

This chain uses TRBV10-3 with TRBJ2-2, with a possible D match to TRBD2 (5 bases). With 7 bases removed from V and 1 base from J, the gap between germline ends came to 13 bases. From germline, CDR1 is ENHRY and CDR2 SYGVKD. The CDR3 is 15 amino acids. CDR3: CAIMIQTKNTGELFF. The CDR3 DNA is TGTGCCATCATGATACAGACTAAGAACACCGGGGAGCTGTTTTTT.

As to this clone: Compared with germline, one end of the junction differs, possibly owing to a read error. The chain links TRBV6-1 to TRBJ2-2; D is perhaps TRBD2 (5 bases). Germline assignment: CDR1 MNHNS and CDR2 SASEGT. CDR3 length equals 16 residues. The CDR3 region is CASQRSGSFLTVELFF. CDR3 DNA sequence: TGTGCCAGTCAAAGGAGCGGTAGTTTTCTCACCGTGGAGCTGTTTTTT.

This clone was counted many times. This chain uses TRBV9 with TRBJ2-7; possible D gene TRBD2, 6 bases. The CDR3 spans 14 residues. The germline CDR1 and CDR2 sequences are SGDLS and YYNGEE. With 2 bases removed from V and 7 bases from J, the gap between germline ends came to 16 bases. The CDR3, as DNA: TGTGCCAGCAGCGTTGGTCTTACTAGCTGGGAGCAGTACTTC. Its translation: CASSVGLTSWEQYF.

This clone is medium-sized (0.01 to 0.1%) within its sample. V gene TRBV7-8 combines with J gene TRBJ1-2; 8 bases fit TRBD1. From germline, CDR1 is SGHVS and CDR2 FQNEAQ. V lost 1 base, J lost 12 bases, and 4 bases stayed unmatched. The CDR3 covers 12 residues. DNA of the CDR3: TGTGCCAGCAGCTTAGGCGGGACAGGCAACACCTTC. It is translated as CASSLGGTGNTF.

In its sample, this clone ranks as medium-sized. This sequence joins TRBV27 and TRBJ2-7; 9 nucleotides match TRBD2. The CDR3 contains 15 residues. J lost 5 bases, V lost 5 bases, and 10 bases had no gene match. CDR1 and CDR2 (germline): MNHEY, SMNVEV (reference sequence). The CDR3 spells CASSTWAGGPDEQYF. The DNA of the CDR3 is TGTGCCAGCAGTACTTGGGCGGGAGGGCCCGACGAGCAGTACTTC.

The chain joins TRBV20-1 to TRBJ2-7; weak D call: TRBD1 (6 bases). The CDR3 contains 11 residues. Trimming pared 7 bases from V and 3 bases from J, leaving 10 bases between. CDR1 and CDR2 from the germline V gene are DFQATT and SNEGSKA (reference sequence). The CDR3 is CSVQQGYEQYV. CDR3 DNA sequence: TGCAGTGTCCAACAGGGCTACGAGCAGTACGTC.

This clone has a count of ten or more. The V and J genes are TRBV20-1 and TRBJ2-7; TRBD2 agrees at 15 bases. This CDR3 has 16 residues. The V gene end was trimmed by 6 bases and the J gene end by 5 bases; junction bases not matched to a gene: 11. Germline V gives CDR1 DFQATT, CDR2 SNEGSKA (reference sequence). The CDR3 reads CSAWTSGRVRRDEQYF. CDR3 in DNA: TGCAGTGCCTGGACTAGCGGGAGGGTCCGCCGGGACGAGCAGTACTTC.

V usage is TRBV19 and J usage is TRBJ2-7, with a possible D match to TRBD1 (6 bases). The CDR3 contains 16 residues. Trimming pared 1 base from V and 0 bases from J, leaving 13 bases between. Germline V gene lookup returns CDR1 LNHDA and CDR2 SQIVND (reference sequence). This CDR3 reads CASSIGGQPFSYEQYF. DNA for the CDR3: TGTGCCAGTAGTATAGGAGGACAGCCGTTCTCCTACGAGCAGTACTTC.

The CDR3: CASTRTSTPYEQYF. The DNA of the CDR3 is TGTGCCAGCACCCGGACATCGACCCCTTACGAGCAGTACTTC. The chain combines TRBV6-1 with TRBJ2-7; weak D call: TRBD1 (5 bases). The CDR3 loop spans 14 amino acids. Trimming took off 7 bases at V and 4 bases at J, with 17 bases between the two ends. CDR1 and CDR2 from the germline V gene are MNHNS and SASEGT.

This clone appeared a few times. The J gene is TRBJ1-2, the V gene TRBV16; D not certain. Trimming took off 0 bases at V and 4 bases at J, with 6 bases between the two ends. The CDR3 consists of 13 residues. CDR1 and CDR2 (germline): KGHSY, FQNENV. This CDR3 reads CASSQSSGYGYTF. The CDR3 DNA reads TGTGCCAGCAGCCAATCATCGGGCTATGGCTACACCTTC.

V is TRBV24-1 and J is TRBJ2-3, with D unclear. This CDR3 is built from 15 residues. The V and J ends lost 1 base and 7 bases respectively, with 14 bases between them. The V gene's germline CDR1 is KGHDR and CDR2 SFDVKD. DNA of the CDR3: TGTGCCACCAGTGATTTAAGGAGTGGGTCAAATACGCAGTATTTT. Its protein product is CATSDLRSGSNTQYF.

This clone occurred many times. This chain links TRBV3-1 with TRBJ2-3, with D perhaps assigned TRBD1 or TRBD2 (5 bases each). Germline values: CDR1 LGHDT, CDR2 YNNKEL (reference sequence). The V and J ends lost 4 bases and 4 bases respectively, with 9 bases between them. This CDR3 is built from 13 residues. In DNA form, the CDR3 reads TGTGCCAGCAGCCTCGGGACGCCAGATACGCAGTATTTT. Its protein is CASSLGTPDTQYF.

In this sample, this clone turned up a few times. The gene calls are TRBV27 and TRBJ2-1; D is unclear. Germline V gene data show CDR1 as MNHEY and CDR2 as SMNVEV (reference sequence). Trimming stripped 10 bases from V and 6 bases from J, with 13 bases between. This CDR3 is built from 12 residues. DNA of the CDR3: TGTGCCACTTCCCGCTCGGGCAATGAGCAGTTCTTC. Protein: CATSRSGNEQFF.

This clone was seen repeatedly, ten times or more. The chain couples TRBV11-2 to TRBJ2-1, with TRBD2 identical over 7 bases. Germline CDR1 is SGHAT and CDR2 is FQNNGV. There are 20 residues in the CDR3. V lost 0 bases and J lost 0; bases outside the gene matches: 14. The DNA of the CDR3 is TGTGCCAGCAGCTTAGAGATTGCTAGCGGACACGGGGGCTCCTACAATGAGCAGTTCTTC. Its protein is CASSLEIASGHGGSYNEQFF.

This clone was seen more than once but under ten times. The chain couples TRBV6-4 to TRBJ1-1; D gene unclear. Trimming stripped 0 bases from V and 5 bases from J, with 7 bases between. The CDR3 totals 13 residues. Germline V CDR1 and CDR2: MRHNA, SNTAGT. DNA for the CDR3: TGTGCCAGCAGTGACTCTAGTATGACTGAAGCTTTCTTT. This sequence encodes CASSDSSMTEAFF.

This clone was seen a handful of times. The chain links TRBV12-3 or TRBV12-4 to TRBJ2-7; D may match TRBD1 or TRBD2 (5 bases each). V was cut by 6 bases and J by 0 bases, with 18 bases left in between. CDR3 length: 16 residues. The CDR3 DNA reads TGTGCCAGCAGACCTGGGACCGCCTTCTTCTCCTACGAGCAGTACTTC. This sequence encodes CASRPGTAFFSYEQYF.

The chain links TRBV3-1 to TRBJ2-2, with 8 positions matching TRBD1. The CDR3 sequence is 15 residues long. Germline V CDR1 and CDR2: LGHDT, YNNKEL (reference sequence). With V trimmed by 4 bases and J by 5 bases, 6 bases remained unmatched. In DNA, the CDR3 is TGTGCCAGCAGCCCCAGACAGGGGCCGACCGGGGAGCTGTTTTTT. Translated: CASSPRQGPTGELFF.

The chain has TRBV6-8 and TRBJ2-1; no firm D call. V dropped 6 bases and J dropped 5 bases, with 11 bases sitting between them. The CDR3 contains 13 residues. From germline, CDR1 is MNHGY and CDR2 SAAAGT. Written as DNA, the CDR3 is TGTGCCAGCAGCTCCGGTTTTGACAATGAGCAGTTCTTC. It encodes CASSSGFDNEQFF.